Below are 30 T cell receptor beta chains sequenced from a single sample in a study of control samples from healthy donors and cancer patients. Libraries were prepared by immunoSEQ multiplex PCR; TCRdb keeps only in-frame clonotypes and omits some of them. Counted here are tens of thousands of clones, approximately 91% occurring once; the ten biggest clones make up less than 10%. The material sequenced was PBMCs. The receptors shown here come from a woman in her 50s with colorectal cancer.

The chain employs TRBV9 and TRBJ1-2; D is possibly TRBD1 (5 bases). The CDR3 spans 15 residues. The ends were cut back, 0 bases at V and 4 bases at J, with 13 bases in the middle. Germline CDR1 SGDLS, CDR2 YYNGEE. CDR3 sequence (DNA): TGTGCCAGCAGCGTAGATGGGGCCATAACCTATGGCTACACCTTC. This sequence encodes CASSVDGAITYGYTF.

This clone is a singleton in its sample. V usage is TRBV9 and J usage is TRBJ2-3, with 7 bases fitting TRBD1. V lost 6 bases and J lost 4; bases outside the gene matches: 8. The CDR3 sequence is 14 residues long. Germline V gene data show CDR1 as SGDLS and CDR2 as YYNGEE. In DNA form, the CDR3 reads TGTGCCAGCACGAAGCAGGGGACAGCAGATACGCAGTATTTT. Its protein product is CASTKQGTADTQYF.

The V call is TRBV19, the J call TRBJ1-1, with D maybe TRBD1 (5 bases). CDR3 length equals 13 residues. Germline V CDR1 and CDR2: LNHDA, SQIVND (reference sequence). Trimming removed 8 bases at V and 1 base at J, with 11 bases between. The CDR3 bases are TGTGCCAGTGGGGGACCGTCGAACACTGAAGCTTTCTTT. Translating it yields CASGGPSNTEAFF. Combining the CDR3 with reference TRBV19 and TRBJ1-1 gives the whole variable domain DGGITQSPKYLFRKEGQNVTLSCEQNLNHDAMYWYRQDPGQGLRLIYYSQIVNDFQKGDIAEGYSVSREKKESFPLTVTSAQKNPTAFYLCASGGPSNTEAFFGQGTRLTVV.

The chain has TRBV7-8 and TRBJ2-1, with 13 bases aligning to TRBD2. The ends lost 1 base at V and 3 bases at J; junction bases unmatched: 9. Germline loops: CDR1 SGHVS, CDR2 FQNEAQ. The CDR3 length is 19 residues. CDR3 sequence reads: CASSLGLAGGPLLYNEQFF. The CDR3 nucleotides are TGTGCCAGCAGCTTAGGACTAGCGGGGGGCCCCCTCCTCTACAATGAGCAGTTCTTC. The entire variable domain, with the rest obtained from reference TRBV7-8 and TRBJ2-1, is as follows: GAGVSQSPRYKVAKRGQDVALRCDPISGHVSLFWYQQALGQGPEFLTYFQNEAQLDKSGLPSDRFFAERPEGSVSTLKIQRTQQEDSAVYLCASSLGLAGGPLLYNEQFFGPGTRLTVL.

This clone was seen only a few times. This chain links TRBV28 with TRBJ1-5; D not resolved. The germline V gene has CDR1 MDHEN and CDR2 SYDVKM. V lost 6 bases and J 2 bases, leaving 14 bases between the germline ends. This CDR3 comprises 15 residues. The CDR3: CASSQMGNGNQPQHF. CDR3 nucleotide sequence: TGTGCCAGCAGCCAAATGGGGAATGGCAATCAGCCCCAGCATTTT.

The genes are TRBV6-5 and TRBJ1-5; possible D gene TRBD1, 6 bases. Trimming took 6 bases from V and 4 from J, leaving 13 bases between them. There are 14 residues in the CDR3. Germline V gives CDR1 MNHEY, CDR2 SVGAGI. The CDR3 region has the DNA TGTGCCAGCAGCAGGGGACTCCTGAATCAGCCCCAGCATTTT. Amino acid sequence: CASSRGLLNQPQHF.

J is TRBJ2-1 and V is TRBV7-2; D call uncertain. CDR3 length: 15 amino acids. The V and J ends lost 1 base and 2 bases respectively, with 9 bases between them. Per germline, CDR1 SGHTA and CDR2 FQGNSA. CDR3 sequence (DNA): TGTGCCAGCAGCTTAGGGTGGAAAACCTACAATGAGCAGTTCTTC. Residues: CASSLGWKTYNEQFF.

The J gene is TRBJ1-2, the V gene TRBV6-5, with D tentatively TRBD1 (6 bases). V lost 6 bases to trimming and J lost 5 bases, with 19 bases between them. CDR3 size: 15 residues. In germline, CDR1 is MNHEY, CDR2 SVGAGI. The CDR3 DNA follows: TGTGCCAGCAGCATCGGGGACTGGAGGGGGTATGGCTACACCTTC. Amino acids: CASSIGDWRGYGYTF.

V is TRBV9 and J is TRBJ2-5; D is possibly TRBD2 (7 bases). The CDR3 loop spans 15 amino acids. Germline V CDR1 and CDR2: SGDLS, YYNGEE. Trimming shortened V by 1 base and J by 4 bases, and 14 bases separated the two germline ends. CDR3 protein: CASSVSPGGLETQYF. DNA of the CDR3: TGTGCCAGCAGCGTAAGCCCGGGGGGCCTAGAGACCCAGTACTTC.

This clone came up once. J is TRBJ1-1 and V is TRBV3-1 (or the pseudogene TRBV3-2), with D unclear. Per germline, CDR1 LGHDT and CDR2 YNNKEL (reference sequence). The CDR3 runs to 15 residues. Between the trimmed V and J ends, which lost 3 bases and 1 base, there was a span of 12 bases. The CDR3 spells CASSHRIPANTEAFF. CDR3 in DNA: TGTGCCAGCAGCCATCGAATCCCAGCGAACACTGAAGCTTTCTTT.

The J gene is TRBJ1-2, the V gene TRBV10-3; D ambiguous. The CDR3 has 14 residues. Looked up from germline, CDR1 is ENHRY and CDR2 is SYGVKD. V lost 3 bases and J 6 bases, leaving 14 bases between the germline ends. CDR3 coding DNA: TGTGCCATCAGTGAAGGAGGGAGAGGAAATGGCTACACCTTC. Encoded protein: CAISEGGRGNGYTF.

The rearrangement joins TRBV30 to TRBJ1-5; tentative D call: TRBD1 (6 bases). CDR1 is GTSNPN and CDR2 is SVGIG in the germline V gene (reference sequence). V lost 0 bases to trimming and J lost 2 bases, with 17 bases between them. The CDR3 length is 17 residues. The CDR3 sequence: CAWSVNRVSDGNQPQHF. The CDR3 nucleotides are TGTGCCTGGAGTGTAAACAGGGTATCGGATGGCAATCAGCCCCAGCATTTT.

Comments on this clone: The junction departs from the called germline gene at one end, perhaps through a read error. The chain is built from TRBV5-3 and TRBJ2-3, with unresolved D. TRBV5-3 is treated as an ORF (open reading frame) with a function not yet certain. The CDR3 loop spans 11 amino acids. The CDR3 here is CARSLLLGLDF. CDR3 nucleotides: TGTGCCAGAAGCTTGTTGCTGGGCCTAGATTTT.

The CDR3 loop reads CASSWSGGAADTQYF. Written as DNA, the CDR3 is TGTGCCAGCAGCTGGAGCGGGGGGGCCGCAGATACGCAGTATTTT. J is TRBJ2-3 and V is TRBV5-6; 10 nucleotides agree with TRBD2. CDR1 and CDR2 (germline): SGHDT, YYEEEE. Unmatched junction bases numbered 5, after V lost 3 bases and J lost 4 bases. The CDR3 length is 15 residues.

The V and J genes are TRBV7-3 and TRBJ1-1; unclear D gene. CDR3 length: 13 residues. From germline, CDR1 is SGHTA and CDR2 FQGTGA. The ends were cut back, 6 bases at V and 4 bases at J, with 12 bases in the middle. CDR3 coding DNA: TGTGCCAGCAGTTTTTCCGGCTCCACTGAAGCTTTCTTT. Encoded protein: CASSFSGSTEAFF.

The chain carries TRBV12-3 or TRBV12-4 and TRBJ2-3, with a weak D call TRBD2 (6 bases). Trimming left V 3 bases short and J 5 bases short, with 6 bases between. CDR3 length equals 12 residues. The CDR3 region is CASSFGGDTQYF. The CDR3 DNA reads as TGTGCCAGCAGTTTCGGGGGAGATACGCAGTATTTT.

The chain has TRBV7-2 and TRBJ1-1; the D gene is possibly TRBD1 (6 bases). Trimming stripped 7 bases from V and 1 base from J, with 13 bases between. The CDR3 consists of 14 residues. Germline CDR1 reads SGHTA; CDR2 reads FQGNSA. This CDR3 reads CASIKGGRNTEAFF. In DNA, the CDR3 is TGTGCCAGCATCAAGGGGGGGCGGAACACTGAAGCTTTCTTT.

V is TRBV21-1 and J is TRBJ1-2; the D segment call TRBD1 is taken from the table without a DNA check. TRBV21-1 is a documented pseudogene. The CDR3 extends over 15 amino acids. CDR3 bases: TGTGCCAGCAGCAAATCACCAGGGTGGGACTATGGCTACACCTTC. Protein sequence: CASSKSPGWDYGYTF.

The count of this clone is one. The genes are TRBV30 and TRBJ2-3; TRBD1 matches at 7 bases. The CDR3 spans 13 residues. V shed 5 bases, J shed 3 bases, and the junction held 5 bases outside the gene matches. The germline V gene has CDR1 GTSNPN and CDR2 SVGIG (reference sequence). In DNA, the CDR3 is TGTGCCTGGGACAGGGAGTCGACAGATACGCAGTATTTT. The encoded protein is CAWDRESTDTQYF.

The chain carries TRBV5-1 and TRBJ2-2, with D perhaps TRBD1 (5 bases). This CDR3 is built from 17 residues. With 0 bases removed from V and 4 bases from J, the gap between germline ends came to 16 bases. CDR1 SGHRS and CDR2 YFSETQ come from the germline V gene. CDR3 sequence: CASSLVGVEMSTGELFF. The CDR3 coding sequence is TGCGCCAGCAGCTTGGTAGGGGTGGAAATGAGCACCGGGGAGCTGTTTTTT.

This clone was counted once. The genes are TRBV4-3 and TRBJ2-3; the D gene is possibly TRBD2 (6 bases). Germline V gene lookup returns CDR1 LGHNA and CDR2 YSLEER. CDR3 length equals 15 residues. Trimming stripped 3 bases from V and 0 bases from J, with 10 bases between. CDR3 sequence (DNA): TGCGCCAGCAGCCATGAACGGGGGAGCACAGATACGCAGTATTTT. Translating it yields CASSHERGSTDTQYF.

The chain combines TRBV4-3 with TRBJ1-1; perhaps TRBD1 as D (5 bases). CDR1 and CDR2 (germline): LGHNA, YSLEER. CDR3 length: 13 residues. Trimming stripped 4 bases from V and 7 bases from J, with 13 bases between. The CDR3 DNA sequence: TGCGCCAGCAGCCCTGGTGGGGGGATTGAAGCTTTCTTT. Amino acids: CASSPGGGIEAFF.

The sample holds a few counts of this clone. The chain combines TRBV4-1 with TRBJ1-4; 8 bases are a match to TRBD1. CDR1 and CDR2 (germline): MGHRA, YSYEKL. CDR3 length equals 14 residues. J lost 4 bases, V lost 6 bases, and 4 bases had no gene match. This CDR3 reads CASRRTGFNEKLFF. The CDR3 bases are TGCGCCAGCAGACGGACAGGGTTTAATGAAAAACTGTTTTTT.

Regarding this clone: The junction departs from the called germline gene at one end, perhaps through a read error. The rearrangement links TRBV6-5 to TRBJ1-3; D remains unclear. The germline CDR1 and CDR2 sequences are MNHEY and SVGAGI. The CDR3 covers 14 residues. The CDR3 DNA reads TGTGCCAGCAGTGACTCGGCCGGTGGAAACACCATATATTTT. Translating gives CASSDSAGGNTIYF.

This chain links TRBV20-1 with TRBJ1-2; weak D call: TRBD1 (5 bases). V lost 3 bases, J lost 4 bases, and 18 bases lay in between. Germline CDR1 reads DFQATT; CDR2 reads SNEGSKA (reference sequence). CDR3 length: 15 residues. CDR3 DNA: TGCAGTGCTAGTTTGGCCCCCGGGGGGGGCTATGGCTACACCTTC. It encodes CSASLAPGGGYGYTF.

In the case of this clone: The germline gene is not matched at one end of the junction; a read error may be the cause. J is TRBJ2-3 and V is TRBV7-3; tentative D call: TRBD2 (6 bases). The CDR3 spans 17 residues. CDR1 and CDR2 from the germline V gene are SGHTA and FQGTGA. CDR3 region: CASSCLVASVSTDAQYF. In DNA form, the CDR3 reads TGTGCCAGCAGCTGTTTGGTCGCTAGCGTAAGCACAGATGCGCAGTATTTT.

The chain combines TRBV4-3 with TRBJ1-4; 7 nucleotides match TRBD1. From germline, CDR1 is LGHNA and CDR2 YSLEER. The CDR3 is 14 amino acids. Germline trimming cut 1 base from V and 5 bases from J; bases unmatched to any gene: 1. The CDR3 DNA reads as TGCGCCAGCAGCCAAGGGGACAGAAATGAAAAACTGTTTTTT. Its translation is CASSQGDRNEKLFF.

The chain couples TRBV6-5 to TRBJ1-1; no reliable D call. Germline values: CDR1 MNHEY, CDR2 SVGAGI. V was shortened by 7 bases and J by 8 bases, with 11 bases between the two germline ends. This CDR3 is built from 11 residues. Here the CDR3 DNA reads TGTGCCAGCATGACCAAGCGGGAAGCTTTCTTT. This translates into CASMTKREAFF.

The chain couples TRBV6-5 to TRBJ1-5, with D tentatively TRBD1 (5 bases). Trimming took 10 bases from V and 3 from J, leaving 13 bases between them. This CDR3 has 13 residues. Germline V CDR1 and CDR2: MNHEY, SVGAGI. CDR3 protein: CAIQGRANQPQHF. The CDR3 DNA follows: TGTGCCATCCAGGGTAGGGCCAATCAGCCCCAGCATTTT.

The chain joins TRBV18 to TRBJ2-7; D remains ambiguous. The CDR3 sequence is 13 residues long. Germline CDR1 is KGHSH and CDR2 is LQKENI. V was shortened by 3 bases and J by 3 bases, with 9 bases between the two germline ends. CDR3 nucleotide sequence: TGTGCCAGCTCACCTGAAGGTAACTACGAGCAGTACGTC. This translates into CASSPEGNYEQYV.